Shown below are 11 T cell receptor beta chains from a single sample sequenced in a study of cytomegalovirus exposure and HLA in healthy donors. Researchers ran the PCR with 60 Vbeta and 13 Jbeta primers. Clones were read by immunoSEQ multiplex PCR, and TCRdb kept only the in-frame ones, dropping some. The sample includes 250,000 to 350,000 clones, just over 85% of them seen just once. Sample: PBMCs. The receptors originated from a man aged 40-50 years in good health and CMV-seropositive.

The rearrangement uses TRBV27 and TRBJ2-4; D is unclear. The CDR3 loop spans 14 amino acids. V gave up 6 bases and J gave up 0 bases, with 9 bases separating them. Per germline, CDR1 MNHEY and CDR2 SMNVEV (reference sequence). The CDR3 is CASRVLLAKNIQYF. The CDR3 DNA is TGTGCCAGCAGGGTACTCTTAGCCAAAAACATTCAGTACTTC.

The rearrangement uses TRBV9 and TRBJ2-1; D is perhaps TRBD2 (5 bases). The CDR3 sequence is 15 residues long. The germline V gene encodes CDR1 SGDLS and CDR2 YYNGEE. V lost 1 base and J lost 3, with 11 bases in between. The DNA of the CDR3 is TGTGCCAGCAGCGTAAGAGGAGGTGACTACAATGAGCAGTTCTTC. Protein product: CASSVRGGDYNEQFF.

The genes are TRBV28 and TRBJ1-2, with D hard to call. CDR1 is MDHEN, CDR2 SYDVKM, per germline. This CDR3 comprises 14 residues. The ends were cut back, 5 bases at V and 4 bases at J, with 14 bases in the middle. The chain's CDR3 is CASSASGGFYGYTF. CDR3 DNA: TGTGCCAGCAGTGCGAGTGGAGGATTCTATGGCTACACCTTC.

The CDR3 coding sequence is TGTGCCAGCAGCTCCTTTACTAGCGGAGGGGACACAGATACGCAGTATTTT. It translates to CASSSFTSGGDTDTQYF. The chain couples TRBV5-6 to TRBJ2-3; TRBD2 matches 8 bases. Unmatched junction bases numbered 11, after V lost 3 bases and J lost 2 bases. CDR3 length: 17 residues. Germline loops: CDR1 SGHDT, CDR2 YYEEEE.

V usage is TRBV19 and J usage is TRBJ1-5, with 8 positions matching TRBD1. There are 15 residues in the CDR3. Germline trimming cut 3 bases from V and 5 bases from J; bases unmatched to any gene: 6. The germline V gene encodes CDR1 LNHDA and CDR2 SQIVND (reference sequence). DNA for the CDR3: TGTGCCAGTAGTATGTTGGACAGGGACGATCAGCCCCAGCATTTT. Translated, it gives CASSMLDRDDQPQHF.

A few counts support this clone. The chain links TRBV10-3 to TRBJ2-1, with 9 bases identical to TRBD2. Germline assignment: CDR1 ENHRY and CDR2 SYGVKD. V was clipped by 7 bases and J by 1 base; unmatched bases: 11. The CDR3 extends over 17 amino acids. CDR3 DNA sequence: TGTGCCATCAAGGCTAGCGGGACGCAATTTTCCTACAATGAGCAGTTCTTC. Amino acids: CAIKASGTQFSYNEQFF.

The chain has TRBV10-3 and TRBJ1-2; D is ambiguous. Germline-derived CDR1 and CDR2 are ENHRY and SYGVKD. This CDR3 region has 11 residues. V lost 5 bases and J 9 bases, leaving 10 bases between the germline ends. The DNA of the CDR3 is TGTGCCATCAGTATGGGAGAAAGCTACACCTTC. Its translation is CAISMGESYTF.

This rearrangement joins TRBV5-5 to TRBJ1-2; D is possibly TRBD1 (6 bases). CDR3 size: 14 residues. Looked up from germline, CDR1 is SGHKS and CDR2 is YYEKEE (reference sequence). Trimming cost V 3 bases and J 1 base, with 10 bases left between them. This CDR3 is CASSYRDNNYGYTF. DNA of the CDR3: TGTGCCAGCAGCTACCGGGACAATAACTATGGCTACACCTTC.

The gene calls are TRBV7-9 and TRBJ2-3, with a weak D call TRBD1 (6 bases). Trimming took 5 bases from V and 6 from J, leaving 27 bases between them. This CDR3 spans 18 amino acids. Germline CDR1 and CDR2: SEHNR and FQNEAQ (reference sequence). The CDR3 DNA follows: TGTGCCAGCAGCCCATACCCCCAACAGGGAAGGGTGACCGATACGCAGTATTTT. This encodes CASSPYPQQGRVTDTQYF.

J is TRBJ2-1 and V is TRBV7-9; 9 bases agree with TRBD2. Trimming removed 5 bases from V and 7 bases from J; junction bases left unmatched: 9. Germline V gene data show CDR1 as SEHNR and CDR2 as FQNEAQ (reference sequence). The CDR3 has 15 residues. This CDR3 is CASSPERGARNEQFF. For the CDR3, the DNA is TGTGCCAGCAGCCCCGAGCGGGGGGCGCGGAATGAGCAGTTCTTC.

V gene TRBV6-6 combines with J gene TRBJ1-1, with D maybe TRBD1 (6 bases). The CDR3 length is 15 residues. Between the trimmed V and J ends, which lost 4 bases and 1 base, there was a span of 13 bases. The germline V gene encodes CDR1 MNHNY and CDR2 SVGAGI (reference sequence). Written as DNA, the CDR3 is TGTGCCAGCAGTTCCCGACAGGCAAAGAACACTGAAGCTTTCTTT. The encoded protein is CASSSRQAKNTEAFF.